The entry that follows covers one TCR beta chain sequence. The specificity of this receptor is unknown. No base-level quality is on record; no much larger clone is a single base apart. This sample was included in a study of human T cells and chemical hapten exposure (dated by TCRdb to about 2021). A note on the overall study: For sensitization, 2% DPC in acetone was applied to an approximately 2 cm by approximately 2 cm area of upper inner arm skin. Throughout the study period of around 25 weeks, patients also received therapeutic DPC doses to the scalp every week. Patch testing on the upper back used Finn chambers containing 0.01% DPC, with scoring done after 6 days according to International Contact Dermatitis Research Group standards. Most of the patients in the cohort were female, and the cohort covered alopecia areata with under or over 50% scalp involvement, alopecia totalis and alopecia universalis. Libraries were pooled for sequencing, and variation in per-sample TCR yields was attributed mainly to small differences in library volumes within the pool. In alopecia patients, the study followed how the peripheral blood TCR repertoire changed in vivo over primary and secondary sensitization to diphenylcyclopropenone (DPC), a hapten. Blood samples were taken from patients before sensitization (week 0) and then at 2, 6 and about 24 weeks after DPC sensitization. Some 29 alopecia patients provided blood for TCR sequencing at one to four time points (pre-sensitization, 2, 6 and 24 weeks). The study at large found these results: After repeated subsampling, changes were observed in the strength of the expansion versus patch-test correlation and in the threshold at which the correlation became significant. The number of PT1 expanded TCRs positively correlated with patch test score, significant at thresholds 8, 16 and 32 but not 4. All patients had alopecia, a presumed autoimmune disease, so their immune response might differ from that of healthy individuals. DPC sensitization did not change how many TCRs were above 1 in 1000 frequency, and no evidence was found of alterations in global repertoire structure. Expanded TCRs formed significantly more large CDR3 similarity clusters than pre-sensitization or healthy control sets, consistent with antigen-driven responses.

The receptor library was made with RACE. Instrument on record: NextSeq 500. During library preparation, unique molecular identifiers were attached to individual cDNA molecules so that TCRs could be counted quantitatively and reproducibly. Each blood RNA sample was used to sequence both TCR alpha and TCR beta chains. Per the authors' processing: Samples had a median of approximately 93,000 TCRs, with a range from about 23,224 to 750,000. V, J and CDR3 annotation of the TCR reads was carried out using the Decombinator software suite. To make PS versus PT1 abundance plots, every sample was subsampled to the same number of TCRs (28,000). Expanded TCRs were defined as absent before sensitization and observed at least eight times at the 2-week time point. Using fastp trimming at Q25 and MiXCR clonotype assembly, TCRdb reanalyzed the public sequencing data and kept in-frame beta chains. All rows with the same CDR3 protein become a single entry with the most common DNA and genes. The authors' filters were not applied to this entry. Across this sample there are around 120,000 distinct CDR3 sequences, with 13% seen only once. The top ten constitute around 2.7% of the sample.

The germline V gene (reference sequence) sets CDR1 to SGHNT and CDR2 to YYREEE. Germline trimming amounts to 3 bases on V and 9 bases on J, with 8 as the count of junction bases outside the gene matches. The CDR3, from cysteine to phenylalanine, totals 14 residues. Only the CDR3 DNA stays, 42 bases, in frame from base 1. Sample time point, as interpreted from the label and publication: pre-sensitization, week 0. The treatment or condition label, as the study defines it: therapeutic diphenylcyclopropenone sensitization with weekly scalp DPC. Blood at each patch-test visit was drawn before the patch test was applied. To be eligible, patients had to be aged 18 to 70, diagnosed with alopecia and judged suitable for DPC therapy, while pregnant patients were excluded. Total RNA was isolated from unfractionated whole blood collected in Tempus Blood RNA tubes.

The chain employs TRBV5-4 and TRBJ2-1, with 8 junctional bases fitting TRBD2. This TCR was recovered from a woman in her late teens or twenties with alopecia areata. Some clones in this sample may be carry-over from other donors' samples. The specimen was whole blood, collected in connection with sensitization to the hapten diphenylcyclopropenone (DPC). The encoded CDR3 is CASSSGLAGGEQFF. The bases are TGTGCCAGCAGCTCAGGACTAGCCGGGGGTGAGCAGTTCTTC.